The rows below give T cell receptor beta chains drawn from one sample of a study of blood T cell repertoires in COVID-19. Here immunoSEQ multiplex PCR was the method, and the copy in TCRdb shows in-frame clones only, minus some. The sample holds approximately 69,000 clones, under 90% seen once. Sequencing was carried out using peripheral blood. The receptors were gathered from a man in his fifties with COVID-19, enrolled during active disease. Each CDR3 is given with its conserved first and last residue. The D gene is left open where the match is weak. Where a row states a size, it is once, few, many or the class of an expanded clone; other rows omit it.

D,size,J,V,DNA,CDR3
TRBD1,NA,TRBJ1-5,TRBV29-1,TGCAGCGTGGCCCTCATAGGACAGGATCAGCCCCAGCATTTT,CSVALIGQDQPQHF
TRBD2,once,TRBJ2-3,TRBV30,TGTGCCTGGACTAGCGGGGGGGTGGATACGCAGTATTTT,CAWTSGGVDTQYF
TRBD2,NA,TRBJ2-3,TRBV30,TGTGCCTGGAGTGCGGGACTAGCGGGGGGGCTCGCAGATACGCAGTATTTT,CAWSAGLAGGLADTQYF
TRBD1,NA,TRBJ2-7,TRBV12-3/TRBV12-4,TGTGCCAGCAGTGGACAGGGGACCTACGAGCAGTACTTC,CASSGQGTYEQYF
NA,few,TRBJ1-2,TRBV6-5,TGTGCCAGCACTGGGGCAGGCTATGGCTACACCTTC,CASTGAGYGYTF
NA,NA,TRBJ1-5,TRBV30,TGTGCCTGGGACACCGGCAATCAGCCCCAGCATTTT,CAWDTGNQPQHF
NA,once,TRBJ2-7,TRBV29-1,TGCAGCGTTGAAGAGGACAGCTACGAGCAGTACTTC,CSVEEDSYEQYF
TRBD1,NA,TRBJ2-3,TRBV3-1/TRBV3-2,TGTGCCAGCAGCCAAGAGGACAGGGGGCCTGGCTCGGCGCAGTATTTT,CASSQEDRGPGSAQYF
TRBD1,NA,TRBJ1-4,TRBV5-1,TGCGCCAGCAGCTTTGTACAGGGGGATGAAAAACTGTTTTTT,CASSFVQGDEKLFF
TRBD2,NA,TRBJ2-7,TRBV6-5,TGTGCCAGCCGAACGGGCGGGAGCTCCTACGAGCAGTACTTC,CASRTGGSSYEQYF
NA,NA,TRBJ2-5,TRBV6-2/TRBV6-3,TGTGCCAGCAGTCTACCCCTCCCGAGGCCGGAGACCCAGTACTTC,CASSLPLPRPETQYF
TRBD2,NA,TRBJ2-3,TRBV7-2,TGTGCCAGCAGCTTAGGCCTAGCGGGGGGGTTATTTATCACAGATACGCAGTATTTT,CASSLGLAGGLFITDTQYF
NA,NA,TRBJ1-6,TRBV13,TGTGCCAGCAGCTTTACTCGGGTGAATTCACCCCTCCACTTT,CASSFTRVNSPLHF
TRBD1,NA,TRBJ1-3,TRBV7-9,TGTGCCAGCAGCTTACCTTTCCCACAGGGGAGCTCTGGAAACACCATATATTTT,CASSLPFPQGSSGNTIYF
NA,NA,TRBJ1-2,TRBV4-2,TGTGCCAGCAGCCCCAGGGGTACCTATGGCTACACCTTC,CASSPRGTYGYTF
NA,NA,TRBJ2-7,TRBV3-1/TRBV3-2,TGTGCCAGCAGCCAAGCCACAGGCTACGAGCAGTACTTC,CASSQATGYEQYF
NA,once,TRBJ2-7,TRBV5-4,TGTGCCAGCAGCTCTGGGCCAGGGTACTCCTACGAGCAGTACTTC,CASSSGPGYSYEQYF
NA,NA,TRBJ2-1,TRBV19,TGTGCCAGTACCCCTCCCGACAGGAGCTCCTACAATGAGCAGTTCTTC,CASTPPDRSSYNEQFF
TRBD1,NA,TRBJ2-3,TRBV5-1,TGCGCCAGCAGTAGCAGACAGGGAGCAACAGATACGCAGTATTTT,CASSSRQGATDTQYF
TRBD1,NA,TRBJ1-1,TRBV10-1,TGCGCCAGAACAGGGGGCGCGGACACTGAAGCTTTCTTT,CARTGGADTEAFF
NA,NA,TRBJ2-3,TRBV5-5,TGTGCCAGCAGCTTGTATCCGAGCGCAGATACGCAGTATTTT,CASSLYPSADTQYF
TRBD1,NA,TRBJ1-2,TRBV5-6,TGTGCCAGCAGCGACCTAGGACAGGACCCTAACTATGGCTACACCTTC,CASSDLGQDPNYGYTF
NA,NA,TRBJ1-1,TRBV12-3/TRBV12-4,TGTGCCAGCAAACGACAACAGAACACTGAAGCTTTCTTT,CASKRQQNTEAFF
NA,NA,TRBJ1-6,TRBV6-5,TGTGCCAGCAGTTACGGGGGGGGCCGGGGGTCACCCCTCCACTTT,CASSYGGGRGSPLHF
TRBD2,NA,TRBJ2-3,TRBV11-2,TGTGCCAGCAGCTTAGTGGGCGGGGGGACCACAGATACGCAGTATTTT,CASSLVGGGTTDTQYF
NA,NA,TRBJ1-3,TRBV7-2,TGTGCCAGCAGCCCTACGGGGAACACCATATATTTT,CASSPTGNTIYF
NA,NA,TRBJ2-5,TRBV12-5,TGTGCTAGTGGTTTGGTCCATGAGGAGACCCAGTACTTC,CASGLVHEETQYF
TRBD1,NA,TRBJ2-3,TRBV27,TGTGCCGCGAGGACAGGGGGTATAACAGATACGCAGTATTTT,CAARTGGITDTQYF
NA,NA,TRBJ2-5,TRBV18,TGTGCCAGCTCACCACGGGAGCAGGGGATAGAGACCCAGTACTTC,CASSPREQGIETQYF
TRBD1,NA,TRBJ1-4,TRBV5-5,TGTGCCAGCAGCTTTGGAGACAGGGGTAATGAAAAACTGTTTTTT,CASSFGDRGNEKLFF
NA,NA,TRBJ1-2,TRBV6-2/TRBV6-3,TGTGCCAGCAGTTTACTGGGCACCAACTATGGCTACACCTTC,CASSLLGTNYGYTF
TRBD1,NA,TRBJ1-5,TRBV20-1,TGCAGTGCTAGTGAGGACAGGGTTCAGCCCCAGCATTTT,CSASEDRVQPQHF
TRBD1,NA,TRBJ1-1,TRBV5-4,TGTGCCAGCAACGGAGTACAGGGGGCGAACACTGAAGCTTTCTTT,CASNGVQGANTEAFF
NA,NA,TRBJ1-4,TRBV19,TGTGCCAGTAGCTCCGTAACAGCGGTGGACCATGAAAAACTGTTTTTT,CASSSVTAVDHEKLFF
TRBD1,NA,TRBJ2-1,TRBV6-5,TGTGCCAGCACCTACGACCAGGGGGCTTACAATGAGCAGTTCTTC,CASTYDQGAYNEQFF
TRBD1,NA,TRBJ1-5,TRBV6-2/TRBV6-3,TGTGCCAGCACCCCAGGGGGACAGACACATCAGCCCCAGCATTTT,CASTPGGQTHQPQHF
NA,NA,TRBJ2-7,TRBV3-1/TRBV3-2,TGTGCCAGCAGCGCTACCTACGAGCAGTACTTC,CASSATYEQYF
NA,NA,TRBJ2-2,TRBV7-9,TGTGCCAGCAGCTCACCAATTCGTGTTGGTGGCGAGCTGTTTTTT,CASSSPIRVGGELFF
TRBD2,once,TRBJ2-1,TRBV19,TGTGCCAGTAGTATACTAGCGGGGGCCATTTACAATGAGCAGTTCTTC,CASSILAGAIYNEQFF
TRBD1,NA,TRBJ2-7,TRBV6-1,TGTGCCAGCAGTGGCCGTTCTAGGGGACAGGGATTCGAGCAGTACTTC,CASSGRSRGQGFEQYF
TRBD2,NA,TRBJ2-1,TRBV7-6,TGTGCCAGCAGCCAATTCGTCCCACTAGCGTCACGCTTCGATGAGCAGTTCTTC,CASSQFVPLASRFDEQFF
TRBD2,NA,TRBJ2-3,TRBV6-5,TGTGCCAGCAGGGCTAGCGGGAGTAGCACAGATACGCAGTATTTT,CASRASGSSTDTQYF
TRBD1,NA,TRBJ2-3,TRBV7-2,TGTGCCAGCAGCGCTGGGACAGGTTCCACAGATACGCAGTATTTT,CASSAGTGSTDTQYF
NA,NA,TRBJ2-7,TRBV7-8,TGTGCCAGCAGCTTAGTTGGGCCCGATGTCTCCTACGAGCAGTACTTC,CASSLVGPDVSYEQYF
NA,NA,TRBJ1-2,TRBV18,TGTGCCAGCTCACCACCACTTGACGGGGGCTACACCTTC,CASSPPLDGGYTF
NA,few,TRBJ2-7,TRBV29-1,TGCAGCGTTGAAGGTGCAGGGGCCCCCGAGCAGTACTTC,CSVEGAGAPEQYF
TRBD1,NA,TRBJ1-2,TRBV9,TGTGCCAGCAGCCCAGGGACAGGAGCGTATGGCTACACCTTC,CASSPGTGAYGYTF
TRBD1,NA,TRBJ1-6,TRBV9,TGTGCCAGCAGCGTCGGAACCGGGACAGGGGTGGGTTCACCCCTCCACTTT,CASSVGTGTGVGSPLHF
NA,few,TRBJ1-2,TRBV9,TGTGCCAGCAGTCCCGACACCAACTATGGCTACACCTTC,CASSPDTNYGYTF
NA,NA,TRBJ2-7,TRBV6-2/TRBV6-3,TGTGCCAGCAGTTCCTCCCAACTAGCCTGGGAGCAGTACTTC,CASSSSQLAWEQYF
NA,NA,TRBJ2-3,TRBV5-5,TGTGCCAGCAGCTTGGTTTGGCAATCCGGCACAGATACGCAGTATTTT,CASSLVWQSGTDTQYF
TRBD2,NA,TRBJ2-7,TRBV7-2,TGTGCCAGCAGCTTAGCCGGTGCGGGGGGGCCGGGAGAGCAGTACTTC,CASSLAGAGGPGEQYF
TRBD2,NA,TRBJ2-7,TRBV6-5,TGTGCCAGCAGAGGACTAGCGGGGGGGCCCCGCGAGCAGTACTTC,CASRGLAGGPREQYF
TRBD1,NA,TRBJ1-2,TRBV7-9,TGTGCCAGCAGCCCTCGGGGAGACAGGGTGCATGGCTACACCTTC,CASSPRGDRVHGYTF
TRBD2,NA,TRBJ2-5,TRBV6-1,TGTGCCAGCAGTGAAGTAGCGGGGGGGCCTTATCAAGAGACCCAGTACTTC,CASSEVAGGPYQETQYF
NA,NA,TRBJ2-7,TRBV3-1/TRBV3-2,TGTGCCAGCAGCACGCGGTCATCCGAGCAGTACTTC,CASSTRSSEQYF
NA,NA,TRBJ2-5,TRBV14,TGTGCCAGCAGCCCCCGACTGGGGGCGGGGACCCAGTACTTC,CASSPRLGAGTQYF
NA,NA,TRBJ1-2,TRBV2,TGTGCCAGCAGACAGGTCTATGGCTACACCTTC,CASRQVYGYTF
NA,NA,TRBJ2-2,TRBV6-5,TGTGCCAGCAGTCCGCCCAACTCGAACACCGGGGAGCTGTTTTTT,CASSPPNSNTGELFF
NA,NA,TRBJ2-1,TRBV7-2,TGTGCCAGCAGCTTAGCGAGCACCGGGGGGCAGTTCTTC,CASSLASTGGQFF